These T cell receptor beta chains were read from a single sample in a study of blood T cell repertoires in COVID-19. TCRdb keeps only in-frame clones here, not all; method: immunoSEQ multiplex PCR. The table includes about 120,000 clones, 70% to 90% detected once. The specimen was peripheral blood. These receptors originate from a human donor in a cohort sampled during active COVID-19. Both conserved end residues are part of each CDR3. The order of the fields is D gene, clone size, V gene, J gene, CDR3 DNA, CDR3 protein. The D gene is left open where the match is weak. Not all rows give a size; the values are once, few, many and, for expanded clones, a class.

.,.,TRBV29-1,TRBJ1-1,TGCAGCGTTAAGAGGACAGCTGAGAACACTGAAGCTTTCTTT,CSVKRTAENTEAFF
TRBD1,.,TRBV6-5,TRBJ1-2,TGTGCCAGCAGTTACGACAGGGAGGTCTATGGCTACACCTTC,CASSYDREVYGYTF
TRBD1,.,TRBV3-1/TRBV3-2,TRBJ1-5,TGTGCCAGCAGCCTCGGGGACAGGCCCCAGCATTTT,CASSLGDRPQHF
TRBD1,.,TRBV18,TRBJ2-2,TGTGCCAGCTCACCGCCGGGACAGGGGCCTTGGGACACCGGGGAGCTGTTTTTT,CASSPPGQGPWDTGELFF
.,.,TRBV10-2,TRBJ2-1,TGCGCCAGCAGTCCCCGGGACCCTAGCGTACATGAGCAGTTCTTC,CASSPRDPSVHEQFF
TRBD1,.,TRBV9,TRBJ2-3,TGTGCCAGCAGCGTTCAGGGGGCCTCAGATACGCAGTATTTT,CASSVQGASDTQYF
TRBD1,.,TRBV28,TRBJ1-4,TGTGCCAGCAGAGTCGACAGGGGGGTTGGTGAAAAACTGTTTTTT,CASRVDRGVGEKLFF
TRBD1,.,TRBV9,TRBJ1-3,TGTGCCAGCAGCCCAGGGGGCGCTGGAAACACCATATATTTT,CASSPGGAGNTIYF
TRBD1,.,TRBV10-3,TRBJ2-1,TGTGCCATCAGTGCACAGACAGGGTCTCACCTCTTC,CAISAQTGSHLF
.,once,TRBV27,TRBJ1-1,TGTGCCAGCAGTTTAAAGGGGATGGGGTATACTGAAGCTTTCTTT,CASSLKGMGYTEAFF
TRBD1,.,TRBV2,TRBJ1-2,TGTGCCAGCAGCGGTTCCGGGACAGGGTCTATGTATGGCTACACCTTC,CASSGSGTGSMYGYTF
.,.,TRBV9,TRBJ1-4,TGTGCCAGCAGCGCATCCCTGACTGCAGCAACTAATGAAAAACTGTTTTTT,CASSASLTAATNEKLFF
TRBD1,.,TRBV5-4,TRBJ1-5,TGTGCCAGCAGTTCAGACAGGGGTACTCAGCCCCAGCATTTT,CASSSDRGTQPQHF
.,.,TRBV12-3/TRBV12-4,TRBJ1-6,TGTGCCAGCAGTTACACTACGGAATCACCCCTCCACTTT,CASSYTTESPLHF
.,.,TRBV5-4,TRBJ1-6,TGTGCCAGCAGGTCTCCCCACTTT,CASRSPHF
.,few,TRBV4-2,TRBJ2-5,TGTGCCAGCAGCCAAGATCTCGGTCCGCAAGAGACCCAGTACTTC,CASSQDLGPQETQYF
.,.,TRBV11-3,TRBJ2-1,TGTGCCAGCAGCTTCGGAGGTGGGAGCGACGGTGATGAGCAGTTCTTC,CASSFGGGSDGDEQFF
TRBD1,.,TRBV6-5,TRBJ1-6,TGTGCCAGCAGCCGGGACAGGGTAAATTCACCCCTCCACTTT,CASSRDRVNSPLHF
TRBD1,.,TRBV15,TRBJ1-1,TGTGCCACCACCCGACAGGGGCAGAACACTGAAGCTTTCTTT,CATTRQGQNTEAFF
.,.,TRBV7-9,TRBJ1-1,TGCAAGGAGACCGAAGCTTTCTTT,CKETEAFF
TRBD1,once,TRBV30,TRBJ2-2,TGTGCCTGGGAAGGACAGGGGAGGCCCGGGGAGCTGTTTTTT,CAWEGQGRPGELFF
.,.,TRBV7-3,TRBJ1-1,TGTGCCAGCAGCTTGATGGGAGTCCCGAGAACTGAAGCTTTCTTT,CASSLMGVPRTEAFF
TRBD2,.,TRBV7-2,TRBJ2-7,TGTGCCAGCAGCTCCTTTCTAGCGGGGATGGGCGACGAGCAGTACTTC,CASSSFLAGMGDEQYF
TRBD2,.,TRBV5-6,TRBJ2-5,TGTGCCAGCAGCTTGCTGAGCGGGGGCCAAGAGACCCAGTACTTC,CASSLLSGGQETQYF
.,once,TRBV28,TRBJ1-6,TGTGCCAGCAGTTTATTTGTCTTGAGGAGAGACTATAATTCACCCCTCCACTTT,CASSLFVLRRDYNSPLHF
.,.,TRBV14,TRBJ2-7,TGTGCCAGCAGCCAAGATACCTTCAGAGGCGAGCAGTACTTC,CASSQDTFRGEQYF
TRBD1,.,TRBV6-5,TRBJ1-1,TGTGCCAGCAGTTGGCGGGACAGCATGAACACTGAAGCTTTCTTT,CASSWRDSMNTEAFF
TRBD1,.,TRBV23-1,TRBJ2-1,TGCGCCAGCAGGCACTTCCGGGGGACAGGGGGTTACAATGAGCAGTTCTTC,CASRHFRGTGGYNEQFF
TRBD1,few,TRBV27,TRBJ1-2,TGTGCCAGCAGTCCCTCCGGGGGACAGGGGGCTGGCTACACCTTC,CASSPSGGQGAGYTF
TRBD2,.,TRBV7-9,TRBJ2-1,TGTGCCAGCAGCGTAGCGGGGGGGCCGTACAATGAGCAGTTCTTC,CASSVAGGPYNEQFF
.,.,TRBV28,TRBJ2-2,TGTGCCAGCAGTTTCCAAAGGGACAACGCGAACACCGGGGAGCTGTTTTTT,CASSFQRDNANTGELFF
.,.,TRBV7-3,TRBJ2-5,TGTGCCAGCAGCTTGGAAAGGGCGGGGGAGACCCAGTACTTC,CASSLERAGETQYF
.,.,TRBV7-9,TRBJ1-2,TGTGCCAGCAGCTCCCAGGTATCCCACGGCTATGGCTACACCTTC,CASSSQVSHGYGYTF
.,.,TRBV28,TRBJ1-5,TGTGCCAGCAGTTTACAGGGTACGAACAATCAGCCCCAGCATTTT,CASSLQGTNNQPQHF
.,.,TRBV7-8,TRBJ1-1,TGTGCCAGCAGCCGCAGACAAAACACTGAAGCTTTCTTT,CASSRRQNTEAFF
.,.,TRBV11-1,TRBJ1-1,TGTGCCAGCAGCCCCGGGACACAAAACACTGAAGCTTTCTTT,CASSPGTQNTEAFF
TRBD2,.,TRBV15,TRBJ2-1,TGTGCCACCAGTTCACTCCCCGGACTAGAGTACAATGAGCAGTTCTTC,CATSSLPGLEYNEQFF
.,.,TRBV7-3,TRBJ1-4,TGTGCCAGCAGCTTATCCAGGGCAACTAATGAAAAACTGTTTTTT,CASSLSRATNEKLFF
.,.,TRBV2,TRBJ1-2,TGTGCCAGCAGTGGGGCCTCTTCTAACTATGGCTACACCTTC,CASSGASSNYGYTF
TRBD1,.,TRBV9,TRBJ1-2,TGTGCCAGCAGCGTAGAGACAGGGAACTCCTATGGCTACACCTTC,CASSVETGNSYGYTF
.,.,TRBV4-2,TRBJ1-5,TGTGCCAGCAGCCAAACCTTGGAGGATCAGCCCCAGCATTTT,CASSQTLEDQPQHF
.,.,TRBV24-1,TRBJ2-2,TGTGCCACCAGTGATTTGGGGCAGGGGAACACCGGGGAGCTGTTTTTT,CATSDLGQGNTGELFF
TRBD1,once,TRBV29-1,TRBJ2-4,TGCAGCGCCGAGAGCGGGACAGGGGTCTCCGGGATTCAGTACTTC,CSAESGTGVSGIQYF
.,.,TRBV12-3/TRBV12-4,TRBJ2-1,TGTGCCAGCAGTAGACTCACGGTCAATGAGCAGTTCTTC,CASSRLTVNEQFF
TRBD1,.,TRBV5-1,TRBJ2-1,TGCGCCAGCAGCCCCCGGGACAGGAGCAATGGAGAGCAGTTCTTC,CASSPRDRSNGEQFF
.,.,TRBV10-1,TRBJ1-4,TGCGCCAGCAGAGAACGGGGGGGAATGGATGAAAAACTGTTTTTT,CASRERGGMDEKLFF
TRBD1,.,TRBV24-1,TRBJ1-5,TGTGCCATCTCGACAGGGTCTCAGCCCCAGCATTTT,CAISTGSQPQHF
TRBD1,.,TRBV4-3,TRBJ1-2,TGCGCCAGCAGCCTACTACAGGGGGAGGATGGCTACACCTTC,CASSLLQGEDGYTF
TRBD2,.,TRBV19,TRBJ2-7,TGTGCCAGTAGTAACCGACTAGCGGTCTCCTACGAGCAGTACTTC,CASSNRLAVSYEQYF
.,.,TRBV7-9,TRBJ1-1,TGTGCCAGCAGCTTCATTCCCCCTGAAGCTTTCTTT,CASSFIPPEAFF